The 5 T cell receptor beta chains in this list originate from one sample, sequenced in a study of post-analysis software for immune sequencing data. Unique molecular identifiers featured in each of the TCR beta cDNA libraries. TCRdb processed the PCR reads anew with MiXCR; each CDR3 protein has one entry. The data hold about 400,000 distinct CDR3 sequences, with approximately 38% observed a single time. Study-wide findings and caveats: TRBV segments more frequent in patients than in controls numbered about 5 and included TRBV5-6, TRBV5-1 and TRBV20-1.

These receptors are not linked to any known antigen. The sample consisted of blood. The receptors originated from a girl aged 5 to 17 with multiple sclerosis.

This sequence joins TRBV28 and TRBJ2-3; 7 bases map to TRBD2. The V gene end was trimmed by 9 bases and the J gene end by 1 base; junction bases not matched to a gene: 10. CDR3 length: 15 residues. The germline V gene encodes CDR1 MDHEN and CDR2 SYDVKM. This CDR3 is CASHVRLAGTDTQYF. CDR3 nucleotide sequence: TGTGCCAGTCATGTCAGGCTAGCGGGCACAGATACGCAGTATTTT.

This clonotype showed up just a few times. The genes are TRBV20-1 and TRBJ1-6; maybe TRBD1 (5 bases). Germline CDR1 and CDR2: DFQATT and SNEGSKA (reference sequence). Trimming took 4 bases from V and 0 from J, leaving 19 bases between them. This CDR3 is built from 18 residues. In DNA form, the CDR3 reads TGCAGTGCTAAGGGGTCAAGGGGAATAAGCTCCTATAATTCACCCCTCCACTTT. It codes for CSAKGSRGISSYNSPLHF.

There are a few counts of this clonotype. This rearrangement joins TRBV20-1 to TRBJ1-2; D call uncertain. Trimming removed 3 bases at V and 8 bases at J, with 16 bases between. Looked up from germline, CDR1 is DFQATT and CDR2 is SNEGSKA (reference sequence). The CDR3 loop spans 13 amino acids. The CDR3 spells CSASPGRPEGYTF. As DNA, the CDR3 is TGCAGTGCTAGTCCCGGCCGCCCGGAGGGCTACACCTTC.

CDR3: CASSYRTGGEQYF. The CDR3 nucleotides are TGTGCCAGCAGTTACCGGACAGGGGGCGAGCAGTACTTC. V gene TRBV6-5 combines with J gene TRBJ2-7, with 10 bases lining up with TRBD1. This CDR3 spans 13 amino acids. Germline V CDR1 and CDR2: MNHEY, SVGAGI. V gave up 2 bases and J gave up 6 bases; unmatched junction bases: 1.

A word on this clonotype: The germline gene is not matched at one end of the junction; a read error may be the cause. The V gene is TRBV19, the J gene TRBJ1-5; a weak D match, TRBD1 (6 bases). This CDR3 comprises 14 residues. CDR1 and CDR2 from the germline V gene are LNHDA and SQIVND (reference sequence). The DNA for the CDR3 is TGTGCCGGTAGTGCCTACAGGGATCCTCAGCCCCAGCATTTT. Residues: CAGSAYRDPQPQHF.